This is a list of T cell receptor beta chains from one sample in a study of blood T cell repertoires in COVID-19. Here immunoSEQ multiplex PCR was the method, and the copy in TCRdb shows in-frame clones only, minus some. Of some 150,000 clones listed, around 84% are singletons. What was sequenced was PBMCs or T cells enriched from blood (not recorded which). These receptors were taken from a woman aged 50 to 60 who had been exposed to COVID-19. CDR3s leave out the opening cysteine and the closing phenylalanine or tryptophan.

V: TRBV6-6
J: TRBJ1-1
CDR3: ASGVQGALGRTEAF

V: TRBV11-3
J: TRBJ1-3
CDR3: ASSFQGTGNTIY

V: TRBV6-5
J: TRBJ1-3
CDR3: ARTYLRGYTIY

V: TRBV19
J: TRBJ1-2
CDR3: ATRQGDSGYT

V: TRBV5-8
J: TRBJ2-3
CDR3: ASSSGTRNSDTQY

V: TRBV4-3
J: TRBJ1-5
CDR3: ASSQAPHSNQPQH

V: TRBV4-1
J: TRBJ1-5
CDR3: ASSQDPDRAEQPQH

V: TRBV4-3
J: TRBJ1-2
CDR3: ASSARGRGRGGYT

V: TRBV3-1/TRBV3-2
J: TRBJ1-1
CDR3: ASSRTSTEAF

V: TRBV10-3
J: TRBJ1-1
CDR3: AISPGQRNTEAF

V: TRBV19
J: TRBJ1-6
CDR3: ASSIDRGSPLH

V: TRBV5-4
J: TRBJ2-1
CDR3: ASSWTRTGQGSYNEQF

V: TRBV19
J: TRBJ2-1
CDR3: ASSIRGAYNEQF

V: TRBV5-1
J: TRBJ2-1
CDR3: ASRPNPDRVNEQF

V: TRBV7-2
J: TRBJ1-1
CDR3: ASSFYPAGSGMNTEAF

V: TRBV5-1
J: TRBJ2-2
CDR3: ASSLQTGELF

V: TRBV27
J: TRBJ1-6
CDR3: ASSLISRNSPLH

V: TRBV4-2
J: TRBJ1-4
CDR3: ASSQSGREKLF

V: TRBV19
J: TRBJ2-3
CDR3: ASSQTSQDTQY

V: TRBV7-9
J: TRBJ1-2
CDR3: ASSLGEDYGYT

V: TRBV20-1
J: TRBJ2-3
CDR3: SASSSEGGTDTQY

V: TRBV19
J: TRBJ2-3
CDR3: ASSTRGGSTDTQY

V: TRBV5-1
J: TRBJ1-1
CDR3: ASSLEGQPKAF

V: TRBV14
J: TRBJ2-3
CDR3: ASSHIASGRGDTQY

V: TRBV4-2
J: TRBJ2-2
CDR3: ASSQFTGTSGYIGELF

V: TRBV19
J: TRBJ2-1
CDR3: ASTQKGSGSNEQF

V: TRBV9
J: TRBJ1-1
CDR3: ASSGRLTGDTEAF

V: TRBV27
J: TRBJ2-1
CDR3: ASSAGGRYNEQF

V: TRBV2
J: TRBJ2-2
CDR3: ASSEGTGGRTGELF

V: TRBV30
J: TRBJ1-2
CDR3: ALPPGTANYGYT

V: TRBV6-1
J: TRBJ1-1
CDR3: ASSERAGNTEAF

V: TRBV19
J: TRBJ1-5
CDR3: ASSIYSGGIGERQPQH

V: TRBV9
J: TRBJ2-2
CDR3: ASSSRTREGTGELF

V: TRBV19
J: TRBJ1-1
CDR3: ASSMGGRGEAF

V: TRBV5-4
J: TRBJ1-5
CDR3: ASRAVRGVRDYSNQPQH

V: TRBV5-4
J: TRBJ2-1
CDR3: ASSLSGGTAVYNEQF

V: TRBV12-3/TRBV12-4
J: TRBJ1-2
CDR3: ASSYEANYGYT

V: TRBV5-1
J: TRBJ2-7
CDR3: ASSLGWGQGPYEQY

V: TRBV6-5
J: TRBJ2-7
CDR3: ATGTPPGYEQY

V: TRBV10-3
J: TRBJ1-2
CDR3: AISEFYGLGGDRDRDTNYGYT

V: TRBV2
J: TRBJ2-7
CDR3: ASSAGTGVYEQY

V: TRBV19
J: TRBJ1-1
CDR3: ATGIRMNTEAF

V: TRBV2
J: TRBJ1-2
CDR3: ASSPEVQTNYGYT

V: TRBV4-1
J: TRBJ2-2
CDR3: ASSQGLAGLTGELF

V: TRBV9
J: TRBJ1-2
CDR3: ASSGAGAFGYT

V: TRBV11-3
J: TRBJ2-2
CDR3: ASSPVGANTGELF

V: TRBV27
J: TRBJ1-2
CDR3: ASCPSGLANYGYT

V: TRBV6-1
J: TRBJ2-3
CDR3: ASSELAGGADTQY

V: TRBV12-5
J: TRBJ2-2
CDR3: ASGPRGQGVSGELF

V: TRBV3-1/TRBV3-2
J: TRBJ1-3
CDR3: ASSQEFRGEAVY

V: TRBV19
J: TRBJ1-2
CDR3: ASSMTGDYGYT

V: TRBV7-9
J: TRBJ1-2
CDR3: ASSPWEPNYGYT

V: TRBV10-3
J: TRBJ1-4
CDR3: AISEQGVREKLF

V: TRBV11-2
J: TRBJ1-2
CDR3: ASSSQGPANYGYT

V: TRBV11-3
J: TRBJ2-3
CDR3: ASSLDRADTQY

V: TRBV7-9
J: TRBJ1-1
CDR3: ASSWGVGNTEAF

V: TRBV2
J: TRBJ1-6
CDR3: ASSAPRLRGSPLH

V: TRBV11-3
J: TRBJ2-3
CDR3: ASSKTPPEEDTQY